Sequencing of this T cell receptor beta chain was carried out in a study of breast tumors, draining lymph nodes, adjacent tissues. The study, taken as a whole, reports: The lymph node origin of tumor T cells was framed as consistent with a hypothesis, not demonstrated. The data were judged consistent with most tumor T cells coming from lymph node and expanding in tumor. Tumor TCR diversity was below lymph nodes but above nontumor tissue.

MiXCR was run by TCRdb on the multiplex PCR reads, yielding one entry per CDR3 protein. The sample has some 250,000 distinct CDR3 sequences, around 34% seen once; the top ten hold about 3.3%. Per germline, CDR1 WNHNN and CDR2 SYGVQD (reference sequence). Trimming took 2 bases from V and 7 from J, leaving 15 bases between them. This CDR3 spans 14 amino acids. Axillary draining lymph nodes of breast cancer patients supplied the node samples. This clonotype was recorded at least ten times. Its specificity is unknown. Sequences were obtained from axillary lymph node tissue. This chain links TRBV10-1 with TRBJ2-7; D gene uncertain. This clonotype was obtained from a female donor with breast cancer. Some clones in this sample may be carry-over from other donors' samples. As DNA, the CDR3 is TGCGCCAGCAGTGAGGATCCCCCCCAAGAAGAGCAGTACTTC. This codes for CASSEDPPQEEQYF.